These 10 T cell receptor beta chains share one sample of origin, sequenced in a study of T-cell reconstitution after alpha-beta-depleted transplantation in children. The TCRbeta library was prepared with unique molecular identifiers. TCRdb reanalysed the PCR reads using MiXCR and keeps one entry per CDR3 protein. The sample records approximately 1,000,000 distinct CDR3 sequences, about 31% being singletons. The sequencing here drew on PBMCs, mostly from graft donor cells, taken 360 days after TCRalphabeta/CD19-depleted stem cell transplant. These receptors all stem from a boy under two years old who had a stem cell transplant for SCID, so the T cells may come from the graft donor.

The rearrangement links TRBV4-1 to TRBJ2-7, with no clear D. Germline V gene data show CDR1 as MGHRA and CDR2 as YSYEKL. V was shortened by 1 base and J by 3 bases, with 7 bases between the two germline ends. The CDR3 has 13 residues. Here the CDR3 reads CASSQVFFYEQYF. As DNA, the CDR3 is TGCGCCAGCAGCCAAGTCTTCTTCTACGAGCAGTACTTC.

This chain connects TRBV5-1 to TRBJ2-7; 8 nucleotides agree with TRBD1. The CDR3 loop spans 15 amino acids. Trimming removed 0 bases from V and 2 bases from J; junction bases left unmatched: 4. Germline values: CDR1 SGHRS, CDR2 YFSETQ. The CDR3 nucleotides are TGCGCCAGCAGCTTGGGGACAGGGATCCCCTACGAGCAGTACTTC. The encoded protein is CASSLGTGIPYEQYF. The full variable domain, completed using reference TRBV5-1 and TRBJ2-7, is KAGVTQTPRYLIKTRGQQVTLSCSPISGHRSVSWYQQTPGQGLQFLFEYFSETQRNKGNFPGRFSGRQFSNSRSEMNVSTLELGDSALYLCASSLGTGIPYEQYFGPGTRLTVT.

The chain couples TRBV5-1 to TRBJ1-5, with D possibly matching TRBD1 (6 bases). The V end lost 0 bases, the J end lost 0 bases, and 7 bases lay between the germline ends. Germline V gene lookup returns CDR1 SGHRS and CDR2 YFSETQ. The CDR3 sequence is 15 residues long. The CDR3 is CASSLAGHSNQPQHF. In DNA form, the CDR3 reads TGCGCCAGCAGCTTGGCGGGACATAGCAATCAGCCCCAGCATTTT. Based on the CDR3 plus reference TRBV5-1 and TRBJ1-5, the full variable domain is KAGVTQTPRYLIKTRGQQVTLSCSPISGHRSVSWYQQTPGQGLQFLFEYFSETQRNKGNFPGRFSGRQFSNSRSEMNVSTLELGDSALYLCASSLAGHSNQPQHFGDGTRLSIL.

The chain carries TRBV11-1 and TRBJ2-4; 11 nucleotides align to TRBD1. The junction had 10 bases not matched to a gene; V was cut back by 6 bases and J by 0 bases. The germline CDR1 and CDR2 sequences are SGHAT and FQDESV (reference sequence). The CDR3 sequence is 18 residues long. CDR3 amino acids: CASSFAGTGGLAKNIQYF. The CDR3 coding sequence is TGTGCCAGCAGTTTCGCCGGGACAGGGGGTTTAGCCAAAAACATTCAGTACTTC.

The chain joins TRBV28 to TRBJ2-4, with 10 bases identical to TRBD1. The CDR3 covers 13 residues. Germline trimming cut 5 bases from V and 7 bases from J; bases unmatched to any gene: 2. Germline V gene lookup returns CDR1 MDHEN and CDR2 SYDVKM. DNA for the CDR3: TGTGCCAGCAGTGAGGACAGGGGGAACATTCAGTACTTC. Amino acids: CASSEDRGNIQYF.

This clonotype has a handful of counts. This chain joins TRBV7-6 and TRBJ2-5, with 8 nucleotides matching TRBD1. Trimming cost V 5 bases and J 5 bases; bases outside gene matches: 10. Germline V lookup: CDR1 SGHVS, CDR2 FNYEAQ. CDR3 length: 15 residues. The CDR3 DNA reads as TGTGCCAGCAGCCCTCTTTACAGGGGGGACGAGACCCAGTACTTC. Encoded protein: CASSPLYRGDETQYF.

The gene calls are TRBV6-1 and TRBJ2-7; 12 positions match TRBD1. V lost 5 bases to trimming and J lost 7 bases; unmatched junction nucleotides: 6. The CDR3 runs to 14 residues. Germline V lookup: CDR1 MNHNS, CDR2 SASEGT. This chain's CDR3 is CASSRDRGLEEQYF. The CDR3, as DNA: TGTGCCAGCAGTAGGGACAGGGGGCTGGAAGAGCAGTACTTC.

The chain carries TRBV18 and TRBJ2-7; D ambiguous. Trimming left V 1 base short and J 0 bases short, with 7 bases between. The CDR3 runs 14 residues. In germline, CDR1 is KGHSH, CDR2 LQKENI. CDR3 nucleotide sequence: TGTGCCAGCTCACCACAGAAGGGCTCCTACGAGCAGTACTTC. Amino acids: CASSPQKGSYEQYF.

The gene calls are TRBV4-1 and TRBJ2-7, with D perhaps TRBD2 (6 bases). This CDR3 has 21 residues. Trimming cost V 3 bases and J 3 bases, with 33 bases left between them. Germline V gene sequence: CDR1 MGHRA, CDR2 YSYEKL. CDR3 sequence (DNA): TGCGCCAGCAGCCACGACCCCCGTGGGCAGGGAGTTGTAGGGAGGCTCTACGAGCAGTACTTC. Its protein product is CASSHDPRGQGVVGRLYEQYF.

The chain employs TRBV11-2 and TRBJ2-2, with D perhaps TRBD1 (7 bases). The germline gives CDR1 SGHAT, CDR2 FQNNGV. This CDR3 is 15 amino acids long. V lost 5 bases and J lost 5, with 15 bases in between. The CDR3 nucleotides are TGTGCCAGCAGCCCCGGCGGGACAGTGACCGGGGAGCTGTTTTTT. Residues: CASSPGGTVTGELFF.